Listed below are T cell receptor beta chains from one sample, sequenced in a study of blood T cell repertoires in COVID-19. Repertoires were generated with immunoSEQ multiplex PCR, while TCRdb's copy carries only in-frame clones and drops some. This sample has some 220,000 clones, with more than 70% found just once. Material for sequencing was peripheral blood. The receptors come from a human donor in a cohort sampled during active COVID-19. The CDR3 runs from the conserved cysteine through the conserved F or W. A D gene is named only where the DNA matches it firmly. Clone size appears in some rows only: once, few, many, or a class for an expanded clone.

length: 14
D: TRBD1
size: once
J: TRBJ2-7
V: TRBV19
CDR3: CASSPRTGRYEQYF
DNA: TGTGCCAGTAGTCCTCGGACAGGAAGATACGAGCAGTACTTC

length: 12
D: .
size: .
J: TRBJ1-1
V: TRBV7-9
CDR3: CASSFRDTEAFF
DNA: TGTGCCAGCAGCTTCCGGGACACTGAAGCTTTCTTT

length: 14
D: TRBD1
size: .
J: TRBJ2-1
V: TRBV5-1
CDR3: CASSRPGTGSEQFF
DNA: TGCGCCAGCAGCCGTCCCGGGACAGGGAGCGAGCAGTTCTTC

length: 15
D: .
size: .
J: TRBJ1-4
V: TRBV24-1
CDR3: CATSGPRGIVEKLFF
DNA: TGTGCCACCAGTGGCCCGAGGGGGATAGTTGAAAAACTGTTTTTT

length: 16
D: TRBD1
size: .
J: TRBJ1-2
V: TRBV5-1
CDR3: CASSLGQGAILRGYTF
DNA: TGCGCCAGCAGCTTGGGGCAGGGGGCGATATTGCGGGGCTACACCTTC

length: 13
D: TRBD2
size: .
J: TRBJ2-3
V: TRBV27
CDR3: CASSPTSEDTQYF
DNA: TGTGCCAGCAGTCCCACTAGCGAAGATACGCAGTATTTT

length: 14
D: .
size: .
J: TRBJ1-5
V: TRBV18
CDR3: CASSPAGGNQPQHF
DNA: TGTGCCAGCTCACCCGCAGGGGGCAATCAGCCCCAGCATTTT

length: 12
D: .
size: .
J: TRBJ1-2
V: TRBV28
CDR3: CAVGRTGYGYTF
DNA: TGTGCCGTGGGTAGGACGGGATATGGCTACACCTTC

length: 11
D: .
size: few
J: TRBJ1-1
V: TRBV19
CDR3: CASTKETEAFF
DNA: TGTGCCAGTACCAAGGAGACTGAAGCTTTCTTT

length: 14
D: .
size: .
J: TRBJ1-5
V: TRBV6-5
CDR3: CASITTGRGQPQHF
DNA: TGTGCCAGCATTACGACCGGTCGGGGACAGCCCCAGCATTTT

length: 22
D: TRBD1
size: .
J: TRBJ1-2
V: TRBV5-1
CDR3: CASSLEVTGGQLLGITYYGYTF
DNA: TGCGCCAGCAGCTTGGAAGTAACAGGGGGTCAGCTCCTAGGGATCACTTACTATGGCTACACCTTC

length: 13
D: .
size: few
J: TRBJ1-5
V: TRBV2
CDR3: CASSDAGGQPQHF
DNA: TGTGCCAGCAGTGACGCGGGCGGTCAGCCCCAGCATTTT

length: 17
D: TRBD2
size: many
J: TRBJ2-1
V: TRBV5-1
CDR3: CASNPPGLPSSYNEQFF
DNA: TGCGCCAGCAATCCACCGGGACTACCGAGCTCCTACAATGAGCAGTTCTTC

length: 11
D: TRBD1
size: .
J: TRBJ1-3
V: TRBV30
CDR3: CARDRIDTIYF
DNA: TGTGCCAGGGACAGGATTGACACCATATATTTT

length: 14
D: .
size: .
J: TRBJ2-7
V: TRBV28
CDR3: CAIEDPEGSYEQYF
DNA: TGTGCCATCGAAGACCCAGAGGGTTCCTACGAGCAGTACTTC

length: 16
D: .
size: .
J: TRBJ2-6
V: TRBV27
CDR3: CASSPLRQTGANVLTF
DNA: TGTGCCAGCAGTCCCCTGAGACAGACTGGGGCCAACGTCCTGACTTTC

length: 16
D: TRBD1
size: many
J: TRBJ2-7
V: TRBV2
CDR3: CASREETGFRFYEQYF
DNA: TGTGCCAGCAGAGAAGAGACAGGGTTCCGTTTCTACGAGCAGTACTTC

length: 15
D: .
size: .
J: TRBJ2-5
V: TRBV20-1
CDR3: CSASPSTGLQETQYF
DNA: TGCAGTGCTAGTCCCTCGACAGGCCTCCAAGAGACCCAGTACTTC

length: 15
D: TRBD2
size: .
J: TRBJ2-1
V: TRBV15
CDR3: CATSWGSGMGNEQFF
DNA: TGTGCCACCAGCTGGGGGAGCGGGATGGGCAATGAGCAGTTCTTC

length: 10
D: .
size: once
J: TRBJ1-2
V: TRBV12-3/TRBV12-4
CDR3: CASRGYGYTF
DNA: TGTGCCAGCCGCGGGTATGGCTACACCTTC

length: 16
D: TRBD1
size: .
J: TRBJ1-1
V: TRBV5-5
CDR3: CASSLGTGVMNTEAFF
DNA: TGTGCCAGCAGCTTGGGGACAGGAGTTATGAACACTGAAGCTTTCTTT

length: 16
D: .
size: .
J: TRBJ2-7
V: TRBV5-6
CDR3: CASSLRRNSRTYEQYF
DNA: TGTGCCAGCAGCTTGAGAAGGAACAGTCGAACCTACGAGCAGTACTTC

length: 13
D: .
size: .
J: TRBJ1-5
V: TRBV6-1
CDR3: CASSEAHVQPQHF
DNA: TGTGCCAGCAGTGAAGCTCATGTTCAGCCCCAGCATTTT

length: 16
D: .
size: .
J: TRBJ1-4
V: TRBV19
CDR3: CASSIGGPATNEKLFF
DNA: TGTGCCAGTAGTATCGGGGGGCCTGCAACTAATGAAAAACTGTTTTTT

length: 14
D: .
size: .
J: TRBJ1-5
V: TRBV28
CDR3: CASSLFGENQPQHF
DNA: TGTGCCAGCAGTTTATTTGGTGAGAATCAGCCCCAGCATTTT

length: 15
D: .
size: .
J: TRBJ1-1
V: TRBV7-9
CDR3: CASSLLRDRVPEAFF
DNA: TGTGCCAGCAGCTTGTTGAGGGATCGGGTCCCTGAAGCTTTCTTT

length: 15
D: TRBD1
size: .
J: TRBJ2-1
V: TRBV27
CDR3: CASSAPGTGDWGQFF
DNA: TGTGCCAGCAGCGCCCCCGGGACAGGGGATTGGGGGCAGTTCTTC

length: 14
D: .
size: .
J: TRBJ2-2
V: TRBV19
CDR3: CASSVRSGAGELFF
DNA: TGTGCCAGTAGCGTCCGATCAGGGGCCGGGGAGCTGTTTTTT

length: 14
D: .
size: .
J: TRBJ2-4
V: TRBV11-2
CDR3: CASSLGQGLNIQYF
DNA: TGTGCCAGCAGCTTAGGGCAGGGCCTAAACATTCAGTACTTC

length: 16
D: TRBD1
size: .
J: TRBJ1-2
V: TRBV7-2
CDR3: CASSSQPGTGIYGYTF
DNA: TGTGCCAGCAGCTCGCAACCCGGGACAGGGATCTATGGCTACACCTTC

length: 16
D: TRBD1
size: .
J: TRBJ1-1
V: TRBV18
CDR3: CASSPIGQGLGTEAFF
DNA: TGTGCCAGCTCACCAATTGGACAGGGATTGGGAACTGAAGCTTTCTTT

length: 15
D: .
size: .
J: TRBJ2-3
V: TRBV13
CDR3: CASSLGLPNTDTQYF
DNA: TGTGCCAGCAGCTTAGGGCTACCTAACACAGATACGCAGTATTTT

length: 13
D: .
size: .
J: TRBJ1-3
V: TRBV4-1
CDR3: CASSADRLNTIYF
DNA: TGCGCCAGCAGCGCGGACAGACTAAACACCATATATTTT

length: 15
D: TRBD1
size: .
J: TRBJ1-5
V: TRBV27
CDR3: CASSRAGTVYQPQHF
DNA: TGTGCCAGCAGCCGTGCGGGGACAGTTTATCAGCCCCAGCATTTT

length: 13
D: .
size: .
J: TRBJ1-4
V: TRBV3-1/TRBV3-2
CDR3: CASSRQSGGELFF
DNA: TGTGCCAGCAGCCGGCAGAGCGGTGGGGAACTGTTTTTT

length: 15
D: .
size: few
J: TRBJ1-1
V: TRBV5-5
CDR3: CASSFYWGGGTEAFF
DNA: TGTGCCAGCAGCTTCTACTGGGGAGGAGGGACTGAAGCTTTCTTT

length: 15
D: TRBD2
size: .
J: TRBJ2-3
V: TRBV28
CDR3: CASSVGGGVADTQYF
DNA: TGTGCCAGCAGTGTGGGCGGGGGGGTTGCAGATACGCAGTATTTT

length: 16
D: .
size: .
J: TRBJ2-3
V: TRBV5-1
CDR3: CASSLAGKGGADTQYF
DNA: TGCGCCAGCAGCTTGGCTGGGAAAGGGGGGGCAGATACGCAGTATTTT